This T cell receptor beta chain was sequenced for a study of shared clonotypes between healthy human individuals. Study-level findings and limits: With a handful of donors compared, 5% to 5.5% of naive CD4 clonotypes were shared. It was expected that sequencing depth would affect clonotype sharing among donors.

With regard to this clone: Its antigen remains unidentified.

Several immunoSEQ plates held equal portions of the genomic DNA taken from each subset. Clones were read by immunoSEQ multiplex PCR, and TCRdb kept only the in-frame ones, dropping some. This table has about 2.2 million clones, about 93% appearing once. V shed 7 bases and J shed 5 bases, with 20 bases lying between them. The length of the CDR3 is 16 residues. Germline V gene lookup returns CDR1 SGHTA and CDR2 FQGTGA. The naive CD8 population came from CD45RO-negative cells selected for CCR7, without terminally differentiated effector memory CD45RA+ cells. Everyone who donated was a Caucasian adult who lived in Nashville, Tennessee.

The receptor's source is a man younger than 35 in good health. Some clones in this sample may be carry-over from other donors' samples. Sequencing was performed on naive CD8+ T cells from PBMCs. This chain links TRBV7-3 with TRBJ2-2; D call uncertain. This chain's CDR3 is CASTHLGPARTGELFF. In DNA form, the CDR3 reads TGTGCCAGCACCCACCTAGGACCTGCTAGGACCGGGGAGCTGTTTTTT.